Listed here is a single T cell receptor (beta chain). The sample originates from a study of blood T cell repertoires in COVID-19. CDR1 is SGHAT, CDR2 FQNNGV, per germline. Between the trimmed V and J ends, which lost 6 bases and 3 bases, there was a span of 17 bases. The CDR3 spans 15 residues. Clones were sequenced by immunoSEQ multiplex PCR, and TCRdb holds only the in-frame ones, with some missing. The sample includes about 220,000 clones, roughly four fifths of them seen just once. The rearrangement uses TRBV11-2 and TRBJ1-2; tentatively, D is TRBD1 (5 bases). The sequencing sample was made of PBMCs or T cells enriched from blood (not recorded which). The sequence came from a woman aged 55-69 years who had recovered from COVID-19. As DNA, the CDR3 is TGTGCCAGCAGTCCTGCAGTATGGGGCGACTATGGCTACACCTTC. It translates to CASSPAVWGDYGYTF.